A selection of T cell receptor beta chains follows, all from one sample in a study of blood T cell repertoires in COVID-19. The table came from immunoSEQ multiplex PCR; TCRdb's copy has only in-frame clones and leaves some out. The sample lists fewer than 150,000 clones, roughly four fifths occurring once. Sequencing was carried out using PBMCs or T cells enriched from blood (not recorded which). These receptors all come from a man younger than 45 who had recovered from COVID-19. Each CDR3 is given with its conserved first and last residue. D genes are given only for firm matches. Clone size is not always given. Where it is, it says once, few, many or a class for expanded clones.

size	V	D	J	length	CDR3	DNA
few	TRBV12-5	.	TRBJ2-2	14	CASGNTGFTGELFF	TGTGCTAGTGGGAATACAGGGTTCACCGGGGAGCTGTTTTTT
.	TRBV2	.	TRBJ1-5	14	CASSTGEVWQPQHF	TGTGCCAGCAGTACAGGAGAAGTATGGCAGCCCCAGCATTTT
.	TRBV19	.	TRBJ1-1	15	CASSLPGGMNTEAFF	TGTGCCAGTAGTCTCCCCGGCGGGATGAACACTGAAGCTTTCTTT
.	TRBV2	.	TRBJ2-3	13	CASMGRDTDTQYF	TGTGCCAGCATGGGCAGGGACACAGATACGCAGTATTTT
once	TRBV7-9	.	TRBJ2-7	13	CASSLTESYEQYF	TGTGCCAGCAGCTTAACAGAATCCTACGAGCAGTACTTC
.	TRBV5-1	.	TRBJ1-1	14	CASSAGTRNTEAFF	TGCGCCAGCAGCGCCGGGACAAGGAACACTGAAGCTTTCTTT
medium-sized	TRBV11-2	.	TRBJ2-7	12	CASSKDSYEQYF	TGTGCCAGCAGCAAGGACAGCTACGAGCAGTACTTC
.	TRBV15	.	TRBJ1-4	16	CATSKPTGATNEKLFF	TGTGCCACCAGCAAACCTACAGGCGCAACTAATGAAAAACTGTTTTTT
.	TRBV3-1/TRBV3-2	.	TRBJ1-6	16	CASSQGQTLYNSPLHF	TGTGCCAGCAGCCAAGGACAGACCCTATATAATTCACCCCTCCACTTT
.	TRBV4-1	.	TRBJ1-5	15	CASSLTSEGNQPQHF	TGCGCCAGCAGCCTGACGTCGGAGGGAAATCAGCCCCAGCATTTT
.	TRBV27	.	TRBJ1-1	14	CASSPLAGNTEAFF	TGTGCCAGCAGTCCCCTCGCAGGGAACACTGAAGCTTTCTTT
few	TRBV13	TRBD2	TRBJ2-7	13	CASSLPGGYEQYF	TGTGCCAGCAGCCTCCCGGGGGGCTACGAGCAGTACTTC
.	TRBV6-2/TRBV6-3	TRBD2	TRBJ2-3	18	CASSYGGRAQLSTDTQYF	TGTGCCAGCAGTTACGGCGGGAGGGCCCAACTTTCCACAGATACGCAGTATTTT
.	TRBV19	TRBD1	TRBJ2-2	17	CASSIGQGEANTGELFF	TGTGCCAGTAGTATTGGACAGGGGGAGGCGAACACCGGGGAGCTGTTTTTT
.	TRBV3-1/TRBV3-2	.	TRBJ1-1	14	CASSLHSGGTEAFF	TGTGCCAGCAGCCTTCACTCGGGTGGGACTGAAGCTTTCTTT
few	TRBV19	TRBD1	TRBJ1-5	16	CASSDAGTGVVQPQHF	TGTGCCAGTAGTGACGCCGGGACAGGGGTTGTTCAGCCCCAGCATTTT
.	TRBV5-4	TRBD2	TRBJ2-3	17	CASSARTSGGARDTQYF	TGTGCCAGCAGCGCGCGGACTAGCGGGGGGGCCAGAGATACGCAGTATTTT
once	TRBV7-9	.	TRBJ2-2	18	CASSSATPGPLRTGELFF	TGTGCCAGCAGCTCCGCAACTCCAGGGCCCCTGAGGACCGGGGAGCTGTTTTTT
.	TRBV18	.	TRBJ1-6	14	CASSPDRLGSPLHF	TGTGCCAGCTCACCAGACAGACTTGGATCACCCCTCCACTTT
.	TRBV18	.	TRBJ2-6	17	CASDGSSEVSGANVLTF	TGTGCCAGCGATGGGAGTAGCGAAGTCTCTGGGGCCAACGTCCTGACTTTC
few	TRBV24-1	TRBD1	TRBJ2-1	14	CATSEGTDRGEQFF	TGTGCCACCAGTGAAGGGACTGACAGGGGCGAGCAGTTCTTC
once	TRBV9	TRBD1	TRBJ2-5	17	CASSNGTGGSFGETQYF	TGTGCCAGCAGCAACGGGACAGGGGGAAGTTTTGGGGAGACCCAGTACTTC
.	TRBV21-1	.	TRBJ1-5	16	CASSKWGDDSNQPQHF	TGTGCCAGCAGCAAATGGGGGGATGATAGCAATCAGCCCCAGCATTTT
once	TRBV7-9	.	TRBJ2-2	14	CASSFSGYTGELFF	TGTGCCAGCAGCTTCTCAGGGTACACCGGGGAGCTGTTTTTT
.	TRBV3-1/TRBV3-2	.	TRBJ2-5	18	CASSQDMAGTGIMETQYF	TGTGCCAGCAGCCAAGATATGGCAGGCACAGGGATAATGGAGACCCAGTACTTC
few	TRBV3-1/TRBV3-2	.	TRBJ1-3	17	CASSLDSLGDSGNTIYF	TGTGCCAGCAGCCTGGACTCCCTCGGAGACTCTGGAAACACCATATATTTT
.	TRBV29-1	TRBD2	TRBJ2-7	12	CSVGTSVFEQYF	TGCAGCGTCGGGACTAGTGTATTCGAGCAGTACTTC
few	TRBV25-1	.	TRBJ1-2	13	CASSSRGAWGYTF	TGTGCCAGCAGTTCTCGGGGTGCGTGGGGCTACACCTTC
.	TRBV19	.	TRBJ1-1	14	CASSIEGRNTEAFF	TGTGCCAGTAGTATTGAGGGTAGGAACACTGAAGCTTTCTTT
.	TRBV7-9	.	TRBJ1-2	14	CASSTLGGVYGYTF	TGTGCCAGCAGCACGCTGGGGGGGGTCTATGGCTACACCTTC
.	TRBV4-1	TRBD1	TRBJ1-5	17	CASSQVFTGALDQPQHF	TGCGCCAGCAGCCAAGTTTTTACAGGGGCTTTGGATCAGCCCCAGCATTTT
.	TRBV24-1	.	TRBJ2-1	14	CATSAADNTDEQFF	TGTGCCACCAGTGCCGCGGACAATACGGATGAGCAGTTCTTC
.	TRBV7-8	TRBD2	TRBJ2-2	17	CASSLSQRGANTGELFF	TGTGCCAGCAGCTTAAGTCAGCGGGGGGCGAACACCGGGGAGCTGTTTTTT
.	TRBV19	TRBD2	TRBJ2-7	16	CASSTTSANSYYEQYF	TGTGCCAGTAGTACGACTAGCGCAAATTCGTACTACGAGCAGTACTTC
.	TRBV5-6	TRBD1	TRBJ1-1	16	CASSGQGPLEDTEAFF	TGTGCCAGCAGCGGACAGGGACCACTGGAGGACACTGAAGCTTTCTTT
once	TRBV30	.	TRBJ1-5	13	CAWSRGEGQPQHF	TGTGCCTGGTCCCGGGGGGAAGGTCAGCCCCAGCATTTT
.	TRBV5-6	.	TRBJ1-2	13	CASSRVGGAGYTF	TGTGCCAGCAGCCGGGTAGGAGGCGCCGGCTACACCTTC
.	TRBV25-1	TRBD2	TRBJ2-3	14	CACGLAGGQGTQYF	TGTGCCTGTGGGCTAGCGGGGGGACAGGGTACGCAGTATTTT
.	TRBV7-3	.	TRBJ2-1	16	CASSLSRESSYNEQFF	TGTGCCAGCAGCTTAAGTCGGGAGTCCTCCTACAATGAGCAGTTCTTC
.	TRBV25-1	.	TRBJ1-2	14	CASSAGQSGYGYTF	TGTGCCAGCAGTGCAGGACAGAGTGGCTATGGCTACACCTTC
.	TRBV12-5	.	TRBJ2-5	13	CASGFSTLETQYF	TGTGCTAGTGGTTTTAGCACGCTGGAGACCCAGTACTTC
.	TRBV9	TRBD2	TRBJ2-1	15	CASSVDPGGRPEQFF	TGTGCCAGCAGCGTAGATCCGGGAGGGCGGCCTGAGCAGTTCTTC